These 32 T cell receptor beta chains were sequenced from one sample in a study of T cell clonotyping in hematopoietic cell transplantation. The assay was immunoSEQ multiplex PCR, and TCRdb's table has in-frame clones only and misses some. The table records tens of thousands of clones, just over 85% of them present only once. As to time point: recipient sample about 28 days before transplant, after cytoreduction. The sample here was peripheral blood mononuclear cells, taken before stem cell transplant. The source is a man in his sixties with biphenotypic leukemia. Some clones in this sample may be carry-over from other donors' samples.

The chain carries TRBV6-5 and TRBJ1-2; D call uncertain. Trimming stripped 5 bases from V and 8 bases from J, with 12 bases between. There are 12 residues in the CDR3. Germline assignment: CDR1 MNHEY and CDR2 SVGAGI. This CDR3 is CASSGGVSGYTF. The CDR3 DNA reads as TGTGCCAGCAGTGGCGGGGTGTCAGGCTACACCTTC.

This clone was recorded once. The chain joins TRBV5-4 to TRBJ2-3; D may be TRBD1 (6 bases). Trimming took off 4 bases at V and 5 bases at J, with 17 bases between the two ends. Germline CDR1 SGHNT, CDR2 YYREEE (reference sequence). This CDR3 has 15 amino acids. CDR3 nucleotide sequence: TGTGCCAGCAGCCCGTACTTGGGGGCGGTAGATACGCAGTATTTT. Translation: CASSPYLGAVDTQYF.

The chain has TRBV2 and TRBJ2-5; a weak D match, TRBD2 (6 bases). The germline gives CDR1 SNHLY, CDR2 FYNNEI. V dropped 6 bases and J dropped 5 bases, with 13 bases sitting between them. The CDR3 has 13 amino acids. This CDR3 reads CASRGEARETQYF. The CDR3 bases are TGTGCCAGCAGAGGGGAGGCTCGTGAGACCCAGTACTTC.

The CDR3 is CASSPVRFNTDTQYF. CDR3 in DNA: TGTGCCAGCAGTCCGGTGAGATTTAACACAGATACGCAGTATTTT. The V call is TRBV28, the J call TRBJ2-3; D is unresolved. V lost 5 bases and J lost 2, with 14 bases in between. The V gene's germline CDR1 is MDHEN and CDR2 SYDVKM. The CDR3 contains 15 residues. Together with reference TRBV28 and TRBJ2-3, the CDR3 gives the full variable domain: DVKVTQSSRYLVKRTGEKVFLECVQDMDHENMFWYRQDPGLGLRLIYFSYDVKMKEKGDIPEGYSVSREKKERFSLILESASTNQTSMYLCASSPVRFNTDTQYFGPGTRLTVL.

This chain connects TRBV28 to TRBJ2-7, with D possibly matching TRBD2 (5 bases). V shed 4 bases and J shed 0 bases, with 10 bases lying between them. This CDR3 is 14 amino acids long. Germline CDR1 is MDHEN and CDR2 is SYDVKM. The CDR3 sequence is CASSSQLVSYEQYF. CDR3 bases: TGTGCCAGCAGTTCTCAACTAGTCTCCTACGAGCAGTACTTC.

The chain combines TRBV2 with TRBJ1-1; D might be TRBD1 (5 bases). The germline V gene encodes CDR1 SNHLY and CDR2 FYNNEI. V lost 0 bases, J lost 1 base, and 9 bases lay in between. CDR3 length equals 15 residues. CDR3: CASSEAQEGNTEAFF. CDR3 coding DNA: TGTGCCAGCAGTGAAGCACAGGAAGGGAACACTGAAGCTTTCTTT.

The chain combines TRBV9 with TRBJ2-3; D gene unclear. CDR1 and CDR2 (germline): SGDLS, YYNGEE. V lost 2 bases and J lost 6, with 13 bases in between. The CDR3 extends over 14 amino acids. The chain's CDR3 is CASSVALESDTQYF. The CDR3 DNA is TGTGCCAGCAGCGTGGCACTGGAGTCGGATACGCAGTATTTT.

The gene calls are TRBV28 and TRBJ1-2; tentatively, D is TRBD1 (6 bases). V was clipped by 8 bases and J by 4 bases, with 17 bases between them. Looked up from germline, CDR1 is MDHEN and CDR2 is SYDVKM. There are 14 residues in the CDR3. The CDR3 loop is CASHRAWGGYGYTF. CDR3 in DNA: TGTGCCAGCCACAGGGCTTGGGGAGGCTATGGCTACACCTTC.

This rearrangement joins TRBV10-3 to TRBJ2-7; 8 positions agree with TRBD1. V dropped 11 bases and J dropped 3; count of bases not matched to a gene: 9. The CDR3 runs to 13 residues. Germline assignment: CDR1 ENHRY and CDR2 SYGVKD. The CDR3 spells CAASDGQGYEQYF. CDR3 DNA: TGTGCCGCATCGGACGGACAGGGCTACGAGCAGTACTTC.

The chain joins TRBV20-1 to TRBJ1-1; tentative D call: TRBD1 (6 bases). CDR1 DFQATT and CDR2 SNEGSKA come from the germline V gene (reference sequence). CDR3 length: 11 amino acids. V lost 6 bases to trimming and J lost 8 bases, with 13 bases between them. CDR3 DNA sequence: TGCAGTGCAAACAGGGCCACCGAAGCTTTCTTT. Amino acids: CSANRATEAFF.

This sequence joins TRBV5-1 and TRBJ2-3; D perhaps matches TRBD2 (6 bases). Per germline, CDR1 SGHRS and CDR2 YFSETQ. The CDR3 is 15 residues long. V lost 0 bases and J lost 0, with 8 bases in between. This CDR3 reads CASSLEAGSTDTQYF. As DNA, the CDR3 is TGCGCCAGCAGCTTGGAGGCGGGAAGCACAGATACGCAGTATTTT.

The chain recombines TRBV2 with TRBJ1-2; D not certain. In germline, CDR1 is SNHLY, CDR2 FYNNEI. Trimming cost V 3 bases and J 4 bases, with 6 bases left between them. The CDR3 has 12 residues. In nucleotides, the CDR3 is TGTGCCAGCAGTGATGGAGGCTATGGCTACACCTTC. Protein: CASSDGGYGYTF.

The chain employs TRBV4-3 and TRBJ2-7, with TRBD2 as a possible D gene (5 bases). The CDR3 covers 18 residues. Germline V gene lookup returns CDR1 LGHNA and CDR2 YSLEER. The V end lost 4 bases, the J end lost 0 bases, and 22 bases lay between the germline ends. CDR3 loop: CASSLYLTTRDFSYEQYF. The CDR3 nucleotides read TGCGCCAGCAGCCTATACCTTACGACCCGGGATTTCTCCTACGAGCAGTACTTC.

V gene TRBV5-1 combines with J gene TRBJ2-1; 9 positions match TRBD2. From germline, CDR1 is SGHRS and CDR2 YFSETQ. The CDR3 sequence is 14 residues long. Trimming cost V 6 bases and J 2 bases; bases outside gene matches: 3. The CDR3 loop is CASKAGGTYNEQFF. As DNA, the CDR3 is TGCGCCAGCAAGGCGGGAGGGACCTACAATGAGCAGTTCTTC.

The chain uses TRBV5-6 and TRBJ2-7; no firm D call. The CDR3 is 12 amino acids. Germline V CDR1 and CDR2: SGHDT, YYEEEE. Between the trimmed V and J ends, which lost 2 bases and 3 bases, there was a span of 6 bases. The CDR3 is CASSFLDYEQYF. The CDR3 nucleotides read TGTGCCAGCAGCTTCTTAGACTACGAGCAGTACTTC. Supplemented by reference TRBV5-6 and TRBJ2-7, the full variable domain reads DAGVTQSPTHLIKTRGQQVTLRCSPKSGHDTVSWYQQALGQGPQFIFQYYEEEERQRGNFPDRFSGHQFPNYSSELNVNALLLGDSALYLCASSFLDYEQYFGPGTRLTVT.

The chain links TRBV6-5 to TRBJ2-3; the D is unclear. Trimming left V 3 bases short and J 2 bases short, with 6 bases between. There are 13 residues in the CDR3. Germline V gene lookup returns CDR1 MNHEY and CDR2 SVGAGI. CDR3 in amino acids: CASSYGFTDTQYF. Here the CDR3 DNA reads TGTGCCAGCAGTTATGGGTTCACAGATACGCAGTATTTT.

This sequence joins TRBV9 and TRBJ2-5, with D unclear. Per germline, CDR1 SGDLS and CDR2 YYNGEE. The ends were cut back, 3 bases at V and 8 bases at J, with 14 bases in the middle. The CDR3 spans 13 residues. CDR3 nucleotides: TGTGCCAGCAGCGAAAGCGCCCTCGGAACCCAGTACTTC. Amino acid sequence: CASSESALGTQYF.

This clone was seen a few times. The chain carries TRBV6-5 and TRBJ1-2; 9 nucleotides agree with TRBD1. The CDR3 spans 15 residues. Germline V gene data show CDR1 as MNHEY and CDR2 as SVGAGI. V lost 4 bases to trimming and J lost 4 bases; unmatched junction nucleotides: 7. CDR3 DNA: TGTGCCAGCAGTTCCCTGGACAGGGGAAGCTATGGCTACACCTTC. Translated, it gives CASSSLDRGSYGYTF.

The chain recombines TRBV13 with TRBJ2-2; D gene ambiguous. Trimming removed 5 bases at V and 9 bases at J, with 22 bases between. The CDR3 spans 16 residues. The germline CDR1 and CDR2 sequences are PRHDT and FYEKMQ (reference sequence). The CDR3 region has the DNA TGTGCCAGCAGCCCAGACTTCGGAGAGAGCGATAGGGAGCTGTTTTTT. This translates into CASSPDFGESDRELFF.

This chain joins TRBV25-1 and TRBJ1-4; D may be TRBD1 (5 bases). The V end lost 2 bases, the J end lost 6 bases, and 13 bases lay between the germline ends. The CDR3 totals 15 residues. The V gene's germline CDR1 is MGHDK and CDR2 SYGVNS. The CDR3 loop reads CASSEPGRTHEKLFF. In DNA form, the CDR3 reads TGTGCCAGCAGTGAACCGGGACGGACGCATGAAAAACTGTTTTTT.

The chain is built from TRBV2 and TRBJ2-7; 9 bases map to TRBD1. This CDR3 has 15 residues. Unmatched junction bases numbered 7, after V lost 6 bases and J lost 1 base. Germline V gives CDR1 SNHLY, CDR2 FYNNEI. The CDR3 DNA follows: TGTGCCAGCAGAGTCCTCGGGACAGGGTCCTACGAGCAGTACTTC. Translated, it gives CASRVLGTGSYEQYF.

The rearrangement uses TRBV10-2 and TRBJ2-7; D gene unclear. The CDR3 extends over 12 amino acids. Germline lookup yields CDR1 WSHSY and CDR2 SAAADI. With 2 bases removed from V and 5 bases from J, the gap between germline ends came to 7 bases. CDR3 sequence: CASSEGVHEQYF. The CDR3 nucleotides read TGCGCCAGCAGTGAGGGGGTCCACGAGCAGTACTTC.

The rearrangement links TRBV25-1 to TRBJ1-1, with TRBD1 identical over 10 bases. CDR3 length equals 14 residues. Germline-derived CDR1 and CDR2 are MGHDK and SYGVNS. With V trimmed by 8 bases and J by 5 bases, 8 bases remained unmatched. CDR3 in amino acids: CASRWSDRGTEAFF. CDR3 sequence (DNA): TGTGCCAGCCGTTGGTCGGACAGGGGGACTGAAGCTTTCTTT. The whole variable domain, filled in from reference TRBV25-1 and TRBJ1-1, reads EADIYQTPRYLVIGTGKKITLECSQTMGHDKMYWYQQDPGMELHLIHYSYGVNSTEKGDLSSESTVSRIRTEHFPLTLESARPSHTSQYLCASRWSDRGTEAFFGQGTRLTVV.

The chain combines TRBV28 with TRBJ1-1, with 8 bases matching TRBD1. The germline gives CDR1 MDHEN, CDR2 SYDVKM. This CDR3 comprises 18 residues. V lost 5 bases, J lost 0 bases, and 14 bases stayed unmatched. CDR3 bases: TGTGCCAGCAGTAAGAGGACAGGGACCGTGCGTATGAACACTGAAGCTTTCTTT. Translation gives CASSKRTGTVRMNTEAFF.

This chain connects TRBV5-1 to TRBJ1-1, with a weak D call TRBD1 (6 bases). Trimming stripped 4 bases from V and 0 bases from J, with 16 bases between. Germline V gives CDR1 SGHRS, CDR2 YFSETQ. The CDR3 consists of 16 residues. The CDR3 sequence: CASSLTPGQVNTEAFF. The CDR3 DNA sequence: TGCGCCAGCAGCCTAACCCCGGGACAAGTGAACACTGAAGCTTTCTTT. Using reference TRBV5-1 and TRBJ1-1 for the parts outside the CDR3, the full variable domain is KAGVTQTPRYLIKTRGQQVTLSCSPISGHRSVSWYQQTPGQGLQFLFEYFSETQRNKGNFPGRFSGRQFSNSRSEMNVSTLELGDSALYLCASSLTPGQVNTEAFFGQGTRLTVV.

V is TRBV6-1 and J is TRBJ2-5; D gene unclear. From germline, CDR1 is MNHNS and CDR2 SASEGT. Trimming pared 2 bases from V and 3 bases from J, leaving 7 bases between. The CDR3 covers 13 residues. The CDR3, as DNA: TGTGCCAGCAGTGAATGGAGAGAAGAGACCCAGTACTTC. This codes for CASSEWREETQYF.

This chain connects TRBV2 to TRBJ1-2; D call uncertain. The germline CDR1 and CDR2 sequences are SNHLY and FYNNEI. The CDR3 is 15 residues long. Trimming left V 5 bases short and J 5 bases short, with 18 bases between. CDR3 in amino acids: CASSPTWQDEYGYTF. DNA for the CDR3: TGTGCCAGCAGTCCCACCTGGCAGGACGAGTATGGCTACACCTTC.

The chain employs TRBV5-1 and TRBJ1-1; no reliable D call. The CDR3 has 15 residues. CDR1 is SGHRS, CDR2 YFSETQ, per germline. V was shortened by 0 bases and J by 4 bases, with 13 bases between the two germline ends. In DNA form, the CDR3 reads TGCGCCAGCAGCTTGGGGCTTAGTGGGCCCACTGAAGCTTTCTTT. Encoded protein: CASSLGLSGPTEAFF.

V usage is TRBV28 and J usage is TRBJ1-5; D uncertain. This CDR3 is 16 amino acids long. The germline V gene encodes CDR1 MDHEN and CDR2 SYDVKM. V shed 2 bases and J shed 3 bases, with 14 bases lying between them. The CDR3 is CASSLPRDFSNQPQHF. The CDR3 DNA reads as TGTGCCAGCAGTTTACCCCGGGATTTCTCCAATCAGCCCCAGCATTTT.

The V gene is TRBV9, the J gene TRBJ2-3; D remains ambiguous. The CDR3 is 13 amino acids. Per the germline V gene, CDR1 is SGDLS and CDR2 is YYNGEE. Trimming removed 4 bases at V and 4 bases at J, with 10 bases between. CDR3 loop: CASSFSGPDTQYF. DNA for the CDR3: TGTGCCAGCAGCTTCAGTGGGCCAGATACGCAGTATTTT.

This chain links TRBV6-5 with TRBJ2-7, with TRBD2 matching 13 bases. This CDR3 spans 16 amino acids. The junction had 4 bases not matched to a gene; V was cut back by 0 bases and J by 5 bases. From germline, CDR1 is MNHEY and CDR2 SVGAGI. The CDR3 DNA sequence: TGTGCCAGCAGTTACTCGAAACTAGCGGGAGGGGACGAGCAGTACTTC. Translated: CASSYSKLAGGDEQYF.

J is TRBJ1-2 and V is TRBV28; tentatively, D is TRBD1 (5 bases). Trimming removed 5 bases at V and 4 bases at J, with 8 bases between. The CDR3 runs to 12 residues. Per the germline V gene, CDR1 is MDHEN and CDR2 is SYDVKM. This CDR3 is CASSGTVYGYTF. Written as DNA, the CDR3 is TGTGCCAGCAGTGGGACGGTCTATGGCTACACCTTC.